The next 21 T cell receptor beta chains were all read from a single sample in a study of blood T cell repertoires in COVID-19. Method: immunoSEQ multiplex PCR; TCRdb's copy keeps in-frame clones and lacks some. In the table there are a few hundred thousand clones, 85% to 90% of which are singletons. Sequencing was done on a sample of PBMCs or T cells enriched from blood (not recorded which). These receptor sequences come from a woman between 50 and 59 years old with acute COVID-19.

CDR3 sequence: CASSSSVYNEQFF. The CDR3 bases are TGTGCCAGTAGTAGCAGCGTCTACAATGAGCAGTTCTTC. This chain uses TRBV19 with TRBJ2-1; D unclear. This CDR3 has 13 amino acids. The V gene's germline CDR1 is LNHDA and CDR2 SQIVND (reference sequence). V was trimmed by 4 bases and J by 3 bases, leaving 7 bases between them.

The table lists this clone with a count of one. The chain recombines TRBV19 with TRBJ1-1, with a possible D match to TRBD1 (5 bases). The V and J ends lost 3 bases and 3 bases respectively, with 11 bases between them. Per the germline V gene, CDR1 is LNHDA and CDR2 is SQIVND (reference sequence). CDR3 length equals 14 residues. The CDR3 sequence: CASSIIQGHTEAFF. For the CDR3, the DNA is TGTGCCAGTAGTATTATCCAGGGTCACACTGAAGCTTTCTTT.

The rearrangement links TRBV11-3 to TRBJ2-1, with D possibly being TRBD1 (6 bases). With 4 bases removed from V and 11 bases from J, the gap between germline ends came to 12 bases. The germline CDR1 and CDR2 sequences are SGHNT and YENEEA. The CDR3 covers 12 residues. The chain's CDR3 is CASSSRTEKQFF. The CDR3 DNA reads TGTGCCAGCAGCTCTAGGACAGAAAAGCAGTTCTTC.

This chain joins TRBV30 and TRBJ1-5; D remains unclear. The CDR3 sequence is 13 residues long. Germline values: CDR1 GTSNPN, CDR2 SVGIG (reference sequence). The V gene lost 2 bases and the J gene lost 2 bases, with 7 bases spanning the gap. The CDR3 protein is CAWSISGNQPQHF. CDR3 sequence (DNA): TGTGCCTGGAGTATCAGTGGCAATCAGCCCCAGCATTTT.

The chain couples TRBV28 to TRBJ1-6, with TRBD1 matching over 9 bases. The CDR3 contains 16 residues. Germline V gives CDR1 MDHEN, CDR2 SYDVKM. V shed 5 bases and J 7 bases; nucleotides not matched to a gene: 9. The CDR3 here is CASSKGQGPTNSPLHF. The CDR3 nucleotides read TGTGCCAGCAGTAAAGGACAGGGGCCCACCAATTCACCCCTCCACTTT.

CDR3 nucleotide sequence: TGCGCCAGCAGCTTGGTGGCGGGGCCGAACACTGAAGCTTTCTTT. It specifies CASSLVAGPNTEAFF. The chain couples TRBV5-1 to TRBJ1-1; D is perhaps TRBD1 (5 bases). CDR1 is SGHRS and CDR2 is YFSETQ in the germline V gene. The V end was cut by 0 bases, the J end by 1 base, with 10 bases between. The CDR3 extends over 15 amino acids.

The CDR3 nucleotides are TGTGCCAGCAGCCTTTCGACAGGGCTACGTGAAAAACTGTTTTTT. Amino acids: CASSLSTGLREKLFF. V usage is TRBV3-1 (or the pseudogene TRBV3-2) and J usage is TRBJ1-4, with TRBD1 identical over 7 bases. Germline CDR1 reads LGHDT; CDR2 reads YNNKEL (reference sequence). CDR3 length: 15 amino acids. J was trimmed by 7 bases and V by 4 bases; bases with no gene match: 9.

V gene TRBV1 combines with J gene TRBJ1-5; the table's D call of TRBD1 was not tested on the DNA. TRBV1 is recorded as a pseudogene. The CDR3 covers 23 residues. Written as DNA, the CDR3 is TGCACCAGCAGCCAATTGCCCCCCTGGCCAGGGGGCGCAGGAAGTATTATGGATCAGCCCCAGCATTTT. The encoded protein is CTSSQLPPWPGGAGSIMDQPQHF.

This sequence joins TRBV7-3 and TRBJ2-1; 7 bases line up with TRBD2. This CDR3 spans 14 amino acids. CDR1 and CDR2 from the germline V gene are SGHTA and FQGTGA. The V and J ends lost 2 bases and 4 bases, in that order; junction bases with no gene match: 2. For the CDR3, the DNA is TGTGCCAGCAGCTTAGCGGGAGTGTACAATGAGCAGTTCTTC. Amino acid sequence: CASSLAGVYNEQFF.

The chain links TRBV28 to TRBJ1-4; 7 bases map to TRBD1. V gave up 8 bases and J gave up 3 bases; unmatched junction bases: 9. Germline CDR1 is MDHEN and CDR2 is SYDVKM. The CDR3 consists of 15 residues. CDR3 DNA sequence: TGTGCCAGCCACCTGGGGGGACAGCCTAATGAAAAACTGTTTTTT. Its protein product is CASHLGGQPNEKLFF.

The chain is built from TRBV10-3 and TRBJ1-3; the D is unclear. The ends were cut back, 7 bases at V and 2 bases at J, with 15 bases in the middle. This CDR3 has 15 amino acids. The germline CDR1 and CDR2 sequences are ENHRY and SYGVKD. The CDR3 nucleotides read TGTGCCATCAAAAAGGAGAGGGTTCCTGGAAACACCATATATTTT. Translating gives CAIKKERVPGNTIYF.

DNA for the CDR3: TGTGCCAGCAGCTTAGTGACAGGGGAGGACTATGGCTACACCTTC. It is translated as CASSLVTGEDYGYTF. This chain links TRBV7-9 with TRBJ1-2; 8 bases match TRBD1. This CDR3 contains 15 residues. Germline V gene data show CDR1 as SEHNR and CDR2 as FQNEAQ (reference sequence). Germline trimming cut 1 base from V and 3 bases from J; bases unmatched to any gene: 4.

The genes are TRBV28 and TRBJ2-7; TRBD2 matches at 9 bases. The CDR3 totals 13 residues. From germline, CDR1 is MDHEN and CDR2 SYDVKM. V lost 3 bases to trimming and J lost 9 bases; unmatched junction nucleotides: 6. The CDR3 protein is CASSFTSGWGQYF. Here the CDR3 DNA reads TGTGCCAGCAGTTTCACTAGCGGGTGGGGGCAGTACTTC.

Concerning this clone: The sample has other DNA sequences that encode this CDR3 too. The V and J genes are TRBV27 and TRBJ2-5; a weak D match, TRBD1 (6 bases). There are 13 residues in the CDR3. Looked up from germline, CDR1 is MNHEY and CDR2 is SMNVEV (reference sequence). Trimming stripped 5 bases from V and 5 bases from J, with 12 bases between. The CDR3: CASSPRGRETQYF. The DNA for the CDR3 is TGTGCCAGCAGTCCCAGGGGCCGGGAGACCCAGTACTTC.

The chain is built from TRBV11-3 and TRBJ2-7, with 10 nucleotides matching TRBD2. Unmatched junction bases numbered 6, after V lost 1 base and J lost 6 bases. The CDR3 is 15 residues long. Germline CDR1 SGHNT, CDR2 YENEEA. The CDR3 nucleotides are TGTGCCAGCAGCTTAGGGCTAGCGGGAGATGCCGAGCAGTACTTC. It codes for CASSLGLAGDAEQYF.

The V gene is TRBV7-9, the J gene TRBJ1-2, with 7 positions matching TRBD1. V was clipped by 5 bases and J by 3 bases; unmatched bases: 9. CDR3 size: 15 residues. The germline V gene has CDR1 SEHNR and CDR2 FQNEAQ (reference sequence). In nucleotides, the CDR3 is TGTGCCAGCAGCCTAACAGGGGAGACCGACTATGGCTACACCTTC. Its protein is CASSLTGETDYGYTF. Combining the CDR3 with reference TRBV7-9 and TRBJ1-2 gives the whole variable domain DTGVSQNPRHKITKRGQNVTFRCDPISEHNRLYWYRQTLGQGPEFLTYFQNEAQLEKSRLLSDRFSAERPKGSFSTLEIQRTEQGDSAMYLCASSLTGETDYGYTFGSGTRLTVV.

This chain joins TRBV5-1 and TRBJ2-7; D may be TRBD1 (5 bases). CDR3 length: 15 residues. Germline CDR1 is SGHRS and CDR2 is YFSETQ. Trimming cost V 2 bases and J 0 bases, with 12 bases left between them. In DNA form, the CDR3 reads TGCGCCAGCAGCTTCGGACATACAAGCTCCTACGAGCAGTACTTC. It codes for CASSFGHTSSYEQYF.

The gene calls are TRBV25-1 and TRBJ1-4, with 7 bases aligning to TRBD1. In germline, CDR1 is MGHDK, CDR2 SYGVNS. The junction had 12 bases not matched to a gene; V was cut back by 8 bases and J by 3 bases. The CDR3 extends over 16 amino acids. The CDR3 bases are TGTGCCAGCCGCAATCGGAGGGGGCATTCTAATGAAAAACTGTTTTTT. This encodes CASRNRRGHSNEKLFF. Full variable domain (missing parts from reference TRBV25-1 and TRBJ1-4): EADIYQTPRYLVIGTGKKITLECSQTMGHDKMYWYQQDPGMELHLIHYSYGVNSTEKGDLSSESTVSRIRTEHFPLTLESARPSHTSQYLCASRNRRGHSNEKLFFGSGTQLSVL.

In this sample, this clone turned up a few times. This chain joins TRBV4-3 and TRBJ2-4; TRBD2 is a possible D gene (5 bases). Germline CDR1 LGHNA, CDR2 YSLEER. This CDR3 region has 16 residues. With 5 bases removed from V and 0 bases from J, the gap between germline ends came to 14 bases. The CDR3 is CASSEVGSPAKNIQYF. DNA for the CDR3: TGCGCCAGCAGCGAAGTGGGGAGCCCAGCCAAAAACATTCAGTACTTC.

The genes are TRBV2 and TRBJ2-3; D may be TRBD1 (7 bases). The V and J ends lost 9 bases and 0 bases respectively, with 16 bases between them. The germline gives CDR1 SNHLY, CDR2 FYNNEI. CDR3 length equals 15 residues. Written as DNA, the CDR3 is TGTGCCAGTAATCAACAGGGGACTAGCACAGATACGCAGTATTTT. It encodes CASNQQGTSTDTQYF.

This chain connects TRBV6-4 to TRBJ2-1; TRBD2 might be the D (5 bases). V was pared by 3 bases and J by 5 bases, with 14 bases between. Germline loops: CDR1 MRHNA, CDR2 SNTAGT. The CDR3 length is 15 residues. The CDR3 DNA follows: TGTGCCAGCAGTGAGGGCGGGTTCTGGAACAATGAGCAGTTCTTC. Translation: CASSEGGFWNNEQFF.